These 16 T cell receptor beta chains were all obtained from the same sample, sequenced in a study of beta chain features in type 1 diabetes. Isolated RNA was reverse transcribed in full, so expressed TCRB transcripts were sequenced. Profiling relied on immunoSEQ multiplex PCR, and the TCRdb table lists in-frame clones only, not all of them. The profile shows 850,000 to 900,000 clones, roughly 17% of them singletons. The sequenced sample consisted of naive CD4+ T cells from blood. All receptors come from a young woman in good health.

The chain employs TRBV19 and TRBJ2-1; the D is unclear. The CDR3 loop spans 12 amino acids. V was trimmed by 3 bases and J by 8 bases, leaving 8 bases between them. The germline gives CDR1 LNHDA, CDR2 SQIVND (reference sequence). CDR3 sequence reads: CASSIGRHEQFF. The CDR3 DNA is TGTGCCAGTAGTATCGGTAGGCATGAGCAGTTCTTC.

There are many counts of this clone. The rearrangement links TRBV11-2 to TRBJ2-4; possibly TRBD2 for D (6 bases). V was clipped by 5 bases and J by 6 bases, with 11 bases between them. CDR1 SGHAT and CDR2 FQNNGV come from the germline V gene. The CDR3 has 13 residues. The CDR3 reads CASSRERGNIQYF. CDR3 bases: TGTGCCAGCAGCCGGGAGAGAGGAAACATTCAGTACTTC.

The sample holds a few counts of this clone. The gene calls are TRBV28 and TRBJ2-7; D ambiguous. CDR1 is MDHEN, CDR2 SYDVKM, per germline. Trimming left V 5 bases short and J 5 bases short, with 10 bases between. The CDR3 spans 12 residues. The CDR3 is CASSGVLDEQYF. DNA for the CDR3: TGTGCCAGCAGTGGGGTATTGGACGAGCAGTACTTC.

This clone was seen a handful of times. The gene calls are TRBV13 and TRBJ2-1; no firm D call. The CDR3 is made up of 12 amino acids. Trimming removed 0 bases at V and 11 bases at J, with 8 bases between. CDR1 and CDR2 (germline): PRHDT, FYEKMQ (reference sequence). The CDR3 nucleotides read TGTGCCAGCAGCTTAGGCCGTGGGAAGCAGTTCTTC. It codes for CASSLGRGKQFF.

This sequence joins TRBV28 and TRBJ2-7; a weak D match, TRBD2 (6 bases). Germline V gene lookup returns CDR1 MDHEN and CDR2 SYDVKM. Deletions cut 5 bases from V and 0 bases from J, with 11 bases between. The CDR3 runs 14 residues. In DNA form, the CDR3 reads TGTGCCAGCAGTAACGGCGGGGCCTCCTACGAGCAGTACTTC. Its protein product is CASSNGGASYEQYF.

V and J are TRBV14 and TRBJ2-1; D is ambiguous. V lost 0 bases and J 2 bases, leaving 11 bases between the germline ends. The CDR3 is 16 amino acids. The germline V gene encodes CDR1 SGHDN and CDR2 FVKESK. The CDR3 loop reads CASSQEFRTTYNEQFF. The CDR3 nucleotides are TGTGCCAGCAGCCAAGAATTCAGGACCACCTACAATGAGCAGTTCTTC. Complete variable domain (other parts from reference TRBV14 and TRBJ2-1): EAGVTQFPSHSVIEKGQTVTLRCDPISGHDNLYWYRRVMGKEIKFLLHFVKESKQDESGMPNNRFLAERTGGTYSTLKVQPAELEDSGVYFCASSQEFRTTYNEQFFGPGTRLTVL.

The V call is TRBV5-1, the J call TRBJ2-1, with 7 bases aligning to TRBD2. Germline values: CDR1 SGHRS, CDR2 YFSETQ. The V gene end was trimmed by 2 bases and the J gene end by 5 bases; junction bases not matched to a gene: 7. This CDR3 is 15 amino acids long. The CDR3 sequence: CASSFLTGLNNEQFF. DNA for the CDR3: TGCGCCAGCAGCTTTCTCACGGGACTAAACAATGAGCAGTTCTTC.

There are a few counts of this clone. The chain uses TRBV10-3 and TRBJ2-7; 7 nucleotides agree with TRBD2. Germline trimming cut 7 bases from V and 0 bases from J; bases unmatched to any gene: 6. CDR3 length: 14 amino acids. Germline V gene data show CDR1 as ENHRY and CDR2 as SYGVKD. The CDR3 protein is CAIMRGGPSYEQYF. CDR3 nucleotides: TGTGCCATCATGCGGGGAGGGCCCTCCTACGAGCAGTACTTC.

This clone was seen more than once but under ten times. The V and J genes are TRBV5-4 and TRBJ2-7; D perhaps matches TRBD1 (6 bases). The CDR3 covers 14 residues. In germline, CDR1 is SGHNT, CDR2 YYREEE (reference sequence). V was clipped by 2 bases and J by 0 bases, with 9 bases between them. CDR3 sequence (DNA): TGTGCCAGCAGCTTTTTGGACAGCTCCTACGAGCAGTACTTC. Translating gives CASSFLDSSYEQYF.

This clone has a handful of counts. The chain combines TRBV27 with TRBJ2-7; 13 nucleotides agree with TRBD2. In germline, CDR1 is MNHEY, CDR2 SMNVEV (reference sequence). J was trimmed by 4 bases and V by 4 bases; bases with no gene match: 4. This CDR3 contains 15 residues. The CDR3 DNA is TGTGCCAGCAGTTGGAGGACTAGCGGGAGTTACGAGCAGTACTTC. Its protein product is CASSWRTSGSYEQYF.

The V and J genes are TRBV7-8 and TRBJ1-5; D not certain. Germline CDR1 is SGHVS and CDR2 is FQNEAQ. This CDR3 has 14 amino acids. Trimming removed 5 bases at V and 5 bases at J, with 13 bases between. The CDR3 sequence: CASSPVVKDQPQHF. As DNA, the CDR3 is TGTGCCAGCAGCCCAGTGGTGAAGGATCAGCCCCAGCATTTT.

This clone has just a few counts. The DNA for the CDR3 is TGTGCCATCGGAGGGGGGACAGATACGCAGTATTTT. This codes for CAIGGGTDTQYF. V gene TRBV10-3 combines with J gene TRBJ2-3; D assignment may be TRBD1 or TRBD2 (6 bases each). The V and J ends lost 8 bases and 3 bases respectively, with 9 bases between them. Germline V gives CDR1 ENHRY, CDR2 SYGVKD. The CDR3 has 12 amino acids.

CDR3 sequence (DNA): TGTGCCAGCAGTTACTCGCAACAGGCAGTCAAAAACATTCAGTACTTC. Translation: CASSYSQQAVKNIQYF. This chain joins TRBV6-6 and TRBJ2-4, with D maybe TRBD1 (5 bases). The germline V gene has CDR1 MNHNY and CDR2 SVGAGI (reference sequence). Trimming left V 0 bases short and J 3 bases short, with 12 bases between. The CDR3 consists of 16 residues.

This clone was counted a few times. This chain joins TRBV25-1 and TRBJ2-1, with unresolved D. V lost 2 bases and J 0 bases, leaving 5 bases between the germline ends. The CDR3 loop spans 14 amino acids. Per the germline V gene, CDR1 is MGHDK and CDR2 is SYGVNS. The CDR3 coding sequence is TGTGCCAGCAGTGAAGACGGCTCCTACAATGAGCAGTTCTTC. Translation gives CASSEDGSYNEQFF.

The chain carries TRBV23-1 and TRBJ2-2; 7 nucleotides agree with TRBD1. TRBV23-1 is an open reading frame whose function is uncertain. CDR3 length: 14 amino acids. Trimming took 8 bases from V and 3 from J; bases not matched to a gene: 6. The CDR3 loop is CASQDRRYTGELFF. CDR3 bases: TGCGCCAGCCAGGACAGGCGATACACCGGGGAGCTGTTTTTT.

There are a few counts of this clone. V usage is TRBV19 and J usage is TRBJ2-4; D uncertain. Trimming removed 4 bases at V and 1 base at J, with 17 bases between. This CDR3 contains 17 residues. Germline values: CDR1 LNHDA, CDR2 SQIVND (reference sequence). The CDR3 here is CASSTVQVLRAKNIQYF. CDR3 bases: TGTGCCAGTAGTACAGTTCAAGTCTTGCGGGCCAAAAACATTCAGTACTTC.